Listed below are T cell receptor beta chains from one sample, sequenced in a study of regulatory T cells in long-lasting Graves disease. TCRdb re-called the multiplex PCR reads through MiXCR, storing one row per CDR3 protein. The sample contains 350,000 to 450,000 distinct CDR3 sequences, 15% of which appear only once. These data are also associated with another study on T cells in Graves' hyperthyroidism and ophthalmopathy.

The sample was peripheral blood mononuclear cells (PBMCs), taken at new diagnosis, from a patient treated with antithyroid drugs. The receptors originated from a woman under 40 with Graves disease. Both conserved end residues are part of each CDR3. D genes are given only for firm matches. Some rows mark clone size as missing; the rest say once, few, many or name a class of expanded clone.

clone size	J gene	V gene	D gene	CDR3 protein	CDR3 DNA
-	TRBJ1-1	TRBV5-6	-	CASSFPDRHTEAFF	TGTGCCAGCAGCTTCCCGGACAGACACACTGAAGCTTTCTTT
many	TRBJ2-1	TRBV7-6	-	CASSSSALYNEQFF	TGTGCCAGCAGCTCAAGTGCACTATACAATGAGCAGTTCTTC
many	TRBJ1-6	TRBV11-2	-	CASSLSGRSRANSYNSPLHF	TGTGCCAGCAGCTTATCTGGACGCTCCCGGGCAAACTCCTATAATTCACCCCTCCACTTT
few	TRBJ1-6	TRBV4-2	-	CASSLARVGSPLHF	TGTGCCAGCAGCCTGGCCAGGGTTGGTTCACCCCTCCACTTT
many	TRBJ1-1	TRBV5-1	-	CASSASSDSLEAFF	TGCGCCAGCAGCGCTTCGTCGGACAGCCTTGAAGCTTTCTTT
-	TRBJ1-1	TRBV7-2	-	CASSLDTGARGTEAFF	TGTGCCAGCAGCCTTGATACGGGGGCCCGGGGCACTGAAGCTTTCTTT
few	TRBJ2-1	TRBV7-2	TRBD1	CASSLRQGPYNEQFF	TGTGCCAGCAGCCTACGACAGGGTCCCTACAATGAGCAGTTCTTC
-	TRBJ2-1	TRBV4-1	-	CASSQGTPDNEQFF	TGCGCCAGCAGCCAAGGGACACCCGACAATGAGCAGTTCTTC
few	TRBJ1-2	TRBV20-1	-	CSARQIINYGYTF	TGCAGTGCTCGACAGATCATAAACTATGGCTACACCTTC
-	TRBJ2-1	TRBV12-5	TRBD2	CASGLVVSGTSWNEQFF	TGTGCTAGTGGTTTGGTAGTAAGTGGGACTAGCTGGAATGAGCAGTTCTTC
-	TRBJ1-1	TRBV20-1	-	CSAAPLTGAFF	TGCAGTGCTGCGCCGCTTACTGGGGCTTTCTTT
many	TRBJ2-3	TRBV5-1	TRBD1	CASSLVGDRPYTDTQYF	TGCGCCAGCAGCTTGGTTGGGGACAGACCTTACACAGATACGCAGTATTTT
-	TRBJ2-2	TRBV19	TRBD2	CASSPGGWGTGELFF	TGTGCCAGTAGTCCCGGGGGGTGGGGGACCGGGGAGCTGTTTTTT
many	TRBJ2-2	TRBV7-9	-	CASSSFAGELFF	TGTGCCAGCAGCTCGTTCGCCGGGGAGCTGTTTTTT
-	TRBJ2-2	TRBV12-3/TRBV12-4	-	CASSQGWGRGTGELFF	TGTGCCAGCAGTCAGGGGTGGGGCAGGGGCACCGGGGAGCTGTTTTTT
few	TRBJ2-7	TRBV7-3	-	CASSLERGPYEQYF	TGTGCCAGCAGCTTAGAAAGGGGACCCTACGAGCAGTACTTC
-	TRBJ2-1	TRBV18	-	CASSPVGLTLNEQFF	TGTGCCAGCTCACCAGTGGGACTCACCCTAAATGAGCAGTTCTTC
many	TRBJ2-6	TRBV2	-	CASSEQGRSGANVLTF	TGTGCCAGCAGTGAACAGGGGAGGTCCGGGGCCAACGTCCTGACTTTC
many	TRBJ2-3	TRBV12-3/TRBV12-4	-	CASTDYRTSTDTQYF	TGTGCCAGCACGGACTACCGGACCAGCACAGATACGCAGTATTTT
many	TRBJ2-2	TRBV11-1	TRBD2	CASSQILAGGHTGELFF	TGTGCCAGCAGCCAGATACTAGCGGGAGGGCACACCGGGGAGCTGTTTTTT
-	TRBJ2-7	TRBV6-2/TRBV6-3	TRBD2	CASSYRRESSYEQYF	TGTGCCAGCAGTTACCGGCGGGAGAGCTCCTACGAGCAGTACTTC
many	TRBJ2-1	TRBV6-1	-	CASNTEGEQFF	TGTGCCAGCAACACAGAGGGTGAGCAGTTCTTC
many	TRBJ2-7	TRBV20-1	-	CSADRMSSYEQYF	TGCAGTGCTGACCGGATGAGCTCCTACGAGCAGTACTTC
-	TRBJ2-5	TRBV13	TRBD2	CASSLERTSGGEQYF	TGTGCCAGCAGCTTAGAGCGGACTAGCGGAGGGGAGCAGTACTTC
-	TRBJ1-1	TRBV11-2	-	CATGTLNTEAFF	TGTGCGACCGGGACACTGAACACTGAAGCTTTCTTT
many	TRBJ1-1	TRBV2	TRBD1	CASRRGTGDTEAFF	TGTGCCAGCAGGAGAGGGACAGGGGACACTGAAGCTTTCTTT
many	TRBJ2-5	TRBV24-1	TRBD1	CATSPEPGGRETQYF	TGTGCCACCAGTCCCGAACCAGGGGGCAGGGAGACCCAGTACTTC
-	TRBJ2-1	TRBV6-2/TRBV6-3	-	CASSQLRLASYNEQFF	TGTGCCAGCAGTCAACTTCGGCTAGCGAGTTACAATGAGCAGTTCTTC
many	TRBJ2-7	TRBV13	-	CASSFGSKAAYEQYF	TGTGCCAGCAGCTTCGGGAGCAAGGCGGCGTACGAGCAGTACTTC
many	TRBJ1-1	TRBV13	-	CASSQAQSWATEAFF	TGTGCCAGCAGCCAGGCACAATCTTGGGCCACTGAAGCTTTCTTT
few	TRBJ2-7	TRBV6-2/TRBV6-3	TRBD2	CASSERDFSYEQYF	TGTGCCAGCAGTGAGCGGGACTTCTCCTACGAGCAGTACTTC